Listed below are T cell receptor beta chains from one sample, sequenced in a study of blood T cell repertoires in COVID-19. Profiling relied on immunoSEQ multiplex PCR, and the TCRdb table lists in-frame clones only, not all of them. The table records about 70,000 clones, 80% of them present only once. The sample comprised peripheral blood. Every receptor here comes from a man between 65 and 85 years old who had recovered from COVID-19. The CDR3 runs from the conserved cysteine through the conserved F or W. A D gene is named only where the DNA matches it firmly. Part of the rows lack a size; the others show once, few, many or a class for expanded clones.

v_call	j_call	clone_size	d_call	cdr3_aa	cdr3_nt
TRBV2	TRBJ2-3	-	-	CASSRGGGFTDTQYF	TGTGCCAGCAGTCGCGGAGGAGGATTCACAGATACGCAGTATTTT
TRBV25-1	TRBJ1-2	-	-	CASSELGGRLNYGYTF	TGTGCCAGCAGTGAATTAGGCGGCAGACTTAACTATGGCTACACCTTC
TRBV10-2	TRBJ1-1	-	TRBD1	CASSTQGQGTEAFF	TGCGCCAGCAGCACTCAGGGACAGGGGACTGAAGCTTTCTTT
TRBV29-1	TRBJ2-5	few	TRBD2	CSTPGGYTQETQYF	TGCAGCACCCCGGGGGGTTATACTCAAGAGACCCAGTACTTC
TRBV11-3	TRBJ1-1	-	-	CASSLSTGHTEAFF	TGTGCCAGCAGCTTATCGACAGGTCACACTGAAGCTTTCTTT
TRBV19	TRBJ2-1	few	-	CASSIPLHEQFF	TGTGCCAGTAGTATCCCCCTCCATGAGCAGTTCTTC
TRBV6-2/TRBV6-3	TRBJ2-7	-	-	CASSSDQGGSYEQYF	TGTGCCAGCAGTTCCGATCAGGGGGGTTCCTACGAGCAGTACTTC
TRBV11-2	TRBJ2-3	-	-	CASSLDPGTDTQYF	TGTGCCAGCAGCTTAGATCCCGGCACAGATACGCAGTATTTT
TRBV11-2	TRBJ1-4	-	TRBD1	CASSLRQGDNEKLFF	TGTGCCAGCAGCTTACGGCAGGGGGATAATGAAAAACTGTTTTTT
TRBV5-1	TRBJ2-5	-	-	CASSLDSQETQYF	TGCGCCAGCAGCTTGGACAGTCAAGAGACCCAGTACTTC
TRBV5-1	TRBJ2-6	-	-	CASSPDSLGVANVLTF	TGCGCCAGCAGCCCGGACAGTTTGGGTGTAGCCAACGTCCTGACTTTC
TRBV9	TRBJ1-4	-	TRBD1	CASSARGTEANEKLFF	TGTGCCAGCAGTGCCAGGGGGACCGAGGCTAATGAAAAACTGTTTTTT
TRBV6-1	TRBJ2-1	-	TRBD2	CASSYTSGNNEQFF	TGTGCCAGCAGTTATACTAGCGGGAACAATGAGCAGTTCTTC
TRBV5-1	TRBJ1-1	few	-	CASSFAQQNTEAFF	TGCGCCAGCAGCTTTGCACAGCAGAACACTGAAGCTTTCTTT
TRBV21-1	TRBJ1-2	few	-	CASTRWGQLHYGYTF	TGTGCCAGCACCAGATGGGGACAACTCCATTATGGCTACACCTTC
TRBV28	TRBJ2-6	-	TRBD1	CASRGQGALSGANVLTF	TGTGCCAGCAGGGGACAGGGGGCGCTATCTGGGGCCAACGTCCTGACTTTC
TRBV11-3	TRBJ2-6	-	TRBD1	CASSPIQGAPGANVLTF	TGTGCCAGCAGCCCGATACAGGGGGCGCCTGGGGCCAACGTCCTGACTTTC
TRBV19	TRBJ1-5	-	TRBD1	CASSIGLDRANQPQHF	TGTGCCAGTAGTATTGGTCTGGACAGGGCGAATCAGCCCCAGCATTTT
TRBV27	TRBJ2-7	-	-	CASSSLGVLYEQYF	TGTGCCAGCAGTTCCCTCGGGGTGCTTTACGAGCAGTACTTC
TRBV5-8	TRBJ1-1	-	-	CASSLRQGSLARTEAFF	TGTGCCAGCAGCTTGAGGCAGGGGAGTCTGGCGCGCACTGAAGCTTTCTTT
TRBV11-3	TRBJ2-1	-	-	CASSLGTAGEGVGEQFF	TGTGCCAGCAGCTTAGGTACGGCGGGAGAGGGGGTTGGTGAGCAGTTCTTC
TRBV10-1	TRBJ1-2	-	-	CASSVNYGYTF	TGCGCCAGCAGCGTTAACTATGGCTACACCTTC
TRBV28	TRBJ2-7	-	-	CASSQITGGGRISYEQYF	TGTGCCAGCAGCCAGATCACGGGGGGCGGAAGGATAAGCTACGAGCAGTACTTC
TRBV3-1/TRBV3-2	TRBJ2-4	-	-	CASSQDSSIAKNIQYF	TGTGCCAGCAGCCAAGATTCTAGTATAGCCAAAAACATTCAGTACTTC
TRBV4-3	TRBJ2-7	-	TRBD1	CASSQVLGGNEQYF	TGCGCCAGCAGCCAAGTCCTAGGGGGCAACGAGCAGTACTTC
TRBV5-6	TRBJ2-3	-	TRBD2	CASSLALAGPTDTQYF	TGTGCCAGCAGCTTGGCACTAGCGGGACCCACAGATACGCAGTATTTT
TRBV3-1/TRBV3-2	TRBJ2-3	-	TRBD2	CASSRSGESTDTQYF	TGTGCCAGCAGCCGTAGCGGGGAAAGCACAGATACGCAGTATTTT
TRBV4-3	TRBJ1-4	-	TRBD1	CASSHLGQETNEKLFF	TGCGCCAGCAGCCACCTCGGACAGGAAACTAATGAAAAACTGTTTTTT
TRBV30	TRBJ1-5	-	-	CAWSVGPSNQPQHF	TGTGCCTGGAGTGTTGGCCCTAGCAATCAGCCCCAGCATTTT
TRBV6-5	TRBJ2-1	-	-	CASSRPSALGDEQFF	TGTGCCAGCAGTCGCCCTAGCGCCTTAGGGGATGAGCAGTTCTTC
TRBV2	TRBJ2-2	-	TRBD2	CASTGDGGTTGELFF	TGTGCCAGCACCGGTGACGGGGGGACCACCGGGGAGCTGTTTTTT
TRBV9	TRBJ2-3	-	-	CASSVADTQYF	TGTGCCAGCAGCGTAGCGGATACGCAGTATTTT
TRBV11-3	TRBJ1-4	-	TRBD1	CASSARGRSEKLFF	TGTGCCAGCAGCGCCAGGGGGCGAAGTGAAAAACTGTTTTTT
TRBV30	TRBJ2-3	-	TRBD1	CAWRFLGGTGRDTQYF	TGTGCCTGGAGATTCTTAGGTGGGACAGGTAGAGATACGCAGTATTTT
TRBV5-1	TRBJ1-2	-	-	CASKPRWGVDNYGYTF	TGCGCCAGTAAACCCAGATGGGGGGTTGATAACTATGGCTACACCTTC
TRBV7-9	TRBJ2-2	-	-	CASSPGVTGELFF	TGTGCCAGCAGCCCCGGGGTCACCGGGGAGCTGTTTTTT
TRBV10-3	TRBJ2-7	once	TRBD1	CAISTTGGMEFFGYEQYF	TGTGCCATCAGTACGACAGGGGGAATGGAATTCTTTGGCTACGAGCAGTACTTC
TRBV5-4	TRBJ2-7	-	TRBD1	CASSQGRDRGTYEQYF	TGTGCCAGCAGCCAAGGACGGGACAGGGGGACCTACGAGCAGTACTTC
TRBV27	TRBJ2-4	-	-	CASVIAKNIQYF	TGTGCCAGCGTAATAGCCAAAAACATTCAGTACTTC
TRBV11-2	TRBJ1-3	-	-	CASSLEQGTGNTIYF	TGTGCCAGCAGCCTCGAACAGGGAACTGGAAACACCATATATTTT
TRBV19	TRBJ2-3	-	TRBD2	CASSGTSAPGDTQYF	TGTGCCAGTAGCGGGACTAGCGCCCCAGGGGATACGCAGTATTTT
TRBV5-4	TRBJ1-2	-	TRBD1	CASSPAGTGWDHGYTF	TGTGCCAGCAGCCCGGCTGGGACAGGATGGGATCATGGCTACACCTTC
TRBV10-3	TRBJ1-2	-	TRBD1	CAIKGGQNNYGYTF	TGTGCCATCAAAGGGGGACAGAATAACTATGGCTACACCTTC
TRBV2	TRBJ2-3	once	TRBD1	CASSQDRGNSDTQYF	TGTGCCAGCAGCCAAGACAGGGGGAACTCAGATACGCAGTATTTT
TRBV27	TRBJ2-7	-	-	CATHRQGGYEQYF	TGTGCCACCCACCGGCAGGGCGGTTACGAGCAGTACTTC
TRBV19	TRBJ2-1	-	TRBD2	CASSIGGGGLSSYNEQFF	TGTGCCAGTAGTATAGGAGGCGGGGGGCTTTCTTCCTACAATGAGCAGTTCTTC
TRBV28	TRBJ1-4	-	TRBD1	CASSLTGGREKLFF	TGTGCCAGCAGTCTCACAGGGGGGAGAGAAAAACTGTTTTTT
TRBV10-2	TRBJ1-5	few	-	CASSEHSQGPQHF	TGCGCCAGCAGTGAGCACAGCCAGGGGCCCCAGCATTTT
TRBV10-3	TRBJ1-2	-	TRBD1	CATTGGPMGYGYTF	TGTGCCACTACAGGGGGCCCCATGGGGTATGGCTACACCTTC
TRBV7-8	TRBJ2-2	-	TRBD2	CASSSGSAGGNTGELFF	TGTGCCAGCAGCTCAGGATCGGCGGGGGGCAACACCGGGGAGCTGTTTTTT
TRBV18	TRBJ1-2	-	TRBD1	CASSPRDTVDRINYGYTF	TGTGCCAGCTCACCACGGGACACGGTGGACAGGATTAACTATGGCTACACCTTC
TRBV5-4	TRBJ2-3	-	TRBD1	CASSGSGTGTDTQYF	TGTGCCAGCAGCGGATCCGGGACAGGGACAGATACGCAGTATTTT
TRBV10-2	TRBJ2-1	-	TRBD2	CASSEGTSGNYNEQFF	TGCGCCAGCAGTGAGGGGACTAGCGGAAACTACAATGAGCAGTTCTTC